This T cell receptor (beta chain) is drawn from a study of beta chain features in type 1 diabetes. On this clone itself: Its antigen is unknown.

The CDR3 is 15 residues long. Trimming pared 1 base from V and 5 bases from J, leaving 9 bases between. CDR1 MNHEY and CDR2 SVGAGI come from the germline V gene. The study reverse transcribed the entire isolated RNA, so it sequenced expressed TCRB transcripts. Data came from immunoSEQ multiplex PCR; TCRdb stores just in-frame clones and leaves some out. The sample contains roughly 280,000 clones, about 23% of which appear only once. Study observations and caveats: The study found moderately but significantly shorter TCRB CDR3s in all four CD4+ subsets of Type 1 diabetes patients.

This clonotype was sampled from a woman aged 25 to 39 with type 1 diabetes. The chain uses TRBV6-5 and TRBJ2-6; D possibly corresponds to TRBD2 (6 bases). The sample was naive CD4+ T cells from blood. The CDR3 nucleotides are TGTGCCAGCAGTTACTACGGGGGTAGGGCCAACGTCCTGACTTTC. It is translated as CASSYYGGRANVLTF.